The clone carrying this T cell receptor beta chain was seen repeatedly, ten times or more. What it binds is not known. The data were obtained in a study of spatial heterogeneity in lung cancer. Study-wide results and caveats: Tumor mutation counts were tracked by expanded intratumoral alpha and beta TCR counts.

As to time point: sample taken at primary tumor resection. Tumor, nontumor lung or frozen PBMC supplied whole RNA, sequenced without sorting. This CDR3 contains 15 residues. Germline CDR1 is SEHNR and CDR2 is FQNEAQ (reference sequence). With V trimmed by 8 bases and J by 4 bases, 13 bases remained unmatched. TCRdb reanalysed the 5' RACE reads using MiXCR and keeps one entry per CDR3 protein. Among about 18,000 distinct CDR3 sequences listed, 7.5% were seen once. V is TRBV7-9 and J is TRBJ1-2; 7 positions agree with TRBD1. This TCR was recovered from a male donor with early-stage non-small cell lung cancer. This specimen consisted of lung tumor tissue, obtained at surgery. The CDR3 DNA follows: TGTGCCAGCCAATCACAGGGGCTGGGGGGCTATGGCTACACCTTC. This codes for CASQSQGLGGYGYTF.